The clone carrying this T cell receptor beta chain is medium-sized (0.01 to 0.1%) in the sample. The antigen is unknown. TRBV12-4/TRBJ1-2 clonotypes were amplified with adaptor-ligated barcode primers. TCRdb passed the multiplex PCR reads through MiXCR, listing each CDR3 protein once. The sample contains some 1,700 distinct CDR3 sequences, around 4% of which appear only once. The CDR3 length is 15 residues. J lost 4 bases, V lost 1 base, and 6 bases had no gene match. The study, taken as a whole, reports: Under 2.1% of tumor Treg sequences matched blood Tregs or memory cells. Tumor memory CD4+ T cell TCR gene usage clustered with blood and lymph node memory CD4+ cells and lymph node naive CD4+ cells.

This sequence was found in a female donor with breast cancer. Sequencing input: naive CD4+ T cells sorted from blood. Subset meaning: naive CD4+ T cells, CD4+CD45RA+CD25-. This chain links TRBV12-3 or TRBV12-4 with TRBJ1-2; 7 bases fit TRBD1. The CDR3 sequence: CASSLVDRDVYGYTF. The CDR3 DNA follows: TGTGCCAGCAGTTTAGTAGACAGGGATGTCTATGGCTACACCTTC.